This TCR beta chain was identified in a study of blood T cell repertoires in COVID-19. The assay was immunoSEQ multiplex PCR, and TCRdb's table has in-frame clones only and misses some. The sample carries 280,000 or so clones, roughly 90% recorded once. With 3 bases clipped from V and 2 bases from J, the junction kept 17 bases outside the gene matches. This CDR3 contains 20 residues. Germline V gives CDR1 ENHRY, CDR2 SYGVKD. The sequence was collected from a woman under 30 with acute COVID-19. The gene calls are TRBV10-3 and TRBJ2-2; 8 bases fit TRBD2. Specimen: PBMCs or T cells enriched from blood (not recorded which). The CDR3: CAISDFGRPTSGFNTGELFF. The DNA of the CDR3 is TGTGCCATCAGTGACTTCGGCCGGCCCACTAGCGGATTTAACACCGGGGAGCTGTTTTTT.